This T cell receptor (beta chain) was captured by sequencing in a study of shared clonotypes between healthy human individuals. TCRdb's table, derived via immunoSEQ multiplex PCR, lists solely in-frame clones and lacks some. The table shows approximately 340,000 clones, with under 80% occurring only once. Germline values: CDR1 SGHRS, CDR2 YFSETQ. The germline V and J ends were trimmed by 4 bases and 5 bases, with 15 bases remaining between them. This CDR3 comprises 14 residues. The source is a young man in good health. V is TRBV5-1 and J is TRBJ2-5; D is unresolved. The sample was memory CD4+ T cells sorted from blood. Subset noted: CD45RA-negative fraction. The CDR3, as DNA: TGCGCCAGCAGCACCGGAAGAGGTTTGGAGACCCAGTACTTC. Its translation is CASSTGRGLETQYF. The full variable domain, in which reference TRBV5-1 and TRBJ2-5 provide the parts outside the CDR3, is KAGVTQTPRYLIKTRGQQVTLSCSPISGHRSVSWYQQTPGQGLQFLFEYFSETQRNKGNFPGRFSGRQFSNSRSEMNVSTLELGDSALYLCASSTGRGLETQYFGPGTRLLVL.